This T cell receptor beta chain was found in a study of blood T cell repertoires in COVID-19. Study at large: COVID-19 samples, acute and convalescent, were from the United States, Italy and Spain. Nucleic acid was either cDNA or gDNA, and it came from T cells, B-cell-depleted T cells, or PBMCs.

From germline, CDR1 is SGHTA and CDR2 FQGNSA. Trimming removed 3 bases at V and 6 bases at J, with 8 bases between. The CDR3 is 12 residues long. Authors' methods: Reference gene primer amplification gave nucleated cell count estimates. The method was immunoSEQ multiplex PCR; TCRdb's version includes in-frame clones alone and lacks a portion of them. That table is the source of V, J and clone size, and D and trimming were worked out from the DNA. This sample has under 40,000 clones; approximately 88% occur once, and the top ten carry 14%. This chain joins TRBV7-2 and TRBJ1-1; D unclear. Sequenced: peripheral blood. The source is a man aged 50 to 59 with active or convalescent COVID-19. This CDR3 reads CASSFDTAEAFF. The CDR3, as DNA: TGTGCCAGCAGCTTCGACACGGCTGAAGCTTTCTTT.